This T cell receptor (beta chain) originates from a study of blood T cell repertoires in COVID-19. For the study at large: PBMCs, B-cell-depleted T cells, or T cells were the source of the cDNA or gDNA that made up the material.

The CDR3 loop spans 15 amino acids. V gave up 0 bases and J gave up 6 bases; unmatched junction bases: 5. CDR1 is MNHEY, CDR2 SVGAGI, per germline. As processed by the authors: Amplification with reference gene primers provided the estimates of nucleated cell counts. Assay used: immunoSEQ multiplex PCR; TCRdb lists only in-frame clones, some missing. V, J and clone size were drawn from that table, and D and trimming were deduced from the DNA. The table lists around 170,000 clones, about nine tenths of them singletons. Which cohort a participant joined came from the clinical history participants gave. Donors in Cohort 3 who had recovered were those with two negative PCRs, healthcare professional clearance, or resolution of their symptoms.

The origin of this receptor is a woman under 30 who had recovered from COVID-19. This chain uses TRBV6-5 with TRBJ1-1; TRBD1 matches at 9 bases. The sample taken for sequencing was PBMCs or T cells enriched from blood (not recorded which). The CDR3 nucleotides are TGTGCCAGCAGTTACTCGAGCGGGACAGGGTCTGAAGCTTTCTTT. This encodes CASSYSSGTGSEAFF.